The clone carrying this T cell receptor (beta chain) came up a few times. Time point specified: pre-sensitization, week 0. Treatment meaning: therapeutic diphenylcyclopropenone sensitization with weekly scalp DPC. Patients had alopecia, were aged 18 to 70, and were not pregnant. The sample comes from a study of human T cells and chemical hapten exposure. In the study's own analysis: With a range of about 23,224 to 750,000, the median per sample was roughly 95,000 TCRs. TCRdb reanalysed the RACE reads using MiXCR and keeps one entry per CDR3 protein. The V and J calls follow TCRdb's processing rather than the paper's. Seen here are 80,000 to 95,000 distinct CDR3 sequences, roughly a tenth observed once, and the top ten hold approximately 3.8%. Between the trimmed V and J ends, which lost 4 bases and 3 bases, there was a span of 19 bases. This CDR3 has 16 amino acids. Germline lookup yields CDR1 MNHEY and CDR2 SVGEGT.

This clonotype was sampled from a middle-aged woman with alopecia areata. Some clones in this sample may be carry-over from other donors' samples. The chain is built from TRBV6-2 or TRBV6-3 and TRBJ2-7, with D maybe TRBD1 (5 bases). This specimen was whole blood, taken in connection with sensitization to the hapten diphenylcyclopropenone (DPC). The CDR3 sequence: CASSSFPGRGYYEQYF. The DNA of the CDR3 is TGTGCCAGCAGTTCGTTCCCGGGTAGGGGCTACTACGAGCAGTACTTC.